The source of this TCR beta chain is a study of T cells in Graves' hyperthyroidism and ophthalmopathy (dated by TCRdb to the late 2010s). As for the study more broadly: Peripheral blood samples were taken at the time of initial diagnosis, prior to any treatment. To identify TCR V-J signatures that set the groups apart, the researchers used a discovery cohort of 95 to 100 patients, made up of under 45 with Graves' ophthalmopathy and 57 with stable Graves' hyperthyroidism. Whether ophthalmopathy could be predicted prospectively was tested in an independent validation cohort made up of roughly 19 hyperthyroidism patients plus 17 patients who later progressed to ophthalmopathy. The roughly 100 discovery patients were divided at random into training and test sets in a 7:3 ratio. In more than 5 Graves' hyperthyroidism patients, the study also compared T-cell repertoires from thyroid tissue with T-cell repertoires from blood. After blood sampling, hyperthyroidism patients were treated with methimazole at a starting dose of 30 mg daily, and ophthalmopathy patients were treated with high-dose intravenous methylprednisolone. The paper reports TCR Vbeta CDR3 sequencing of over 130 peripheral blood samples: under 45 ophthalmopathy, some 80 hyperthyroidism and approximately 17 progressor patients.

The TCR beta CDR3 regions were amplified from RNA transcripts. A first-round RT-PCR of the TCR CDR3 used the HTBI primer set with the Qiagen OneStep RT-PCR kit. Libraries were constructed in a second round of multiplex PCR, after which size selection and purification were carried out. Paired-end sequencing of the libraries was performed with 100 bp reads on an Illumina HiSeq2000. The paper's data handling went like this. Raw data were processed with SOAPnuke, discarding reads with adapters, uncalled bases, mean Phred below 15, or no exact constant-primer or identifier match. COPE v1.2.5 was used to merge the high-quality paired reads, and each unique nucleotide sequence was defined as a clonotype. MiTCR v1.1 was used to align the clonotypes against IMGT TRBV, TRBD and TRBJ reference segments. Analysis was restricted to V-J combinations with a frequency above 0.0001, which covered 99.2% of repertoires. The TCS score was defined as F50 (clonal expansion) divided by E x V (chaos), with BLOSUM62-based TCRdist calculated between CDR3 peptides within each V-J. Welch's t-statistics and random forest reduced around 550 V-J features to 10 to 15, which were used in a naive Bayes classifier (R e1071). TCRdb reprocessing: public reads trimmed at Q25 with fastp, clones called with MiXCR, in-frame beta chains kept. Rows are unified per CDR3 protein, each entry keeping the most common DNA and genes. TCRdb's processing, not the authors', yielded these V and J calls. Present in this sample are roughly 130,000 distinct CDR3 sequences, around 21% of which were seen just once. 67% of the sample goes to the ten largest clones.

This clonotype was counted only a few times. The specificity of this receptor is unknown. Base qualities are missing; no much larger clone stands one base away. Deletion took 4 bases off V and 0 bases off J, with a span of 13 bases between the germline ends. CDR3 length: 15 amino acids, cysteine to phenylalanine. Just the 45-base CDR3 DNA is kept, in frame starting at base 1. The CDR1 and CDR2 encoded by the germline V gene (reference sequence) are DFQATT and SNEGSKA. Hyperthyroidism patients were aged 18 to 65 years and newly diagnosed, with disease duration of less than 2 months. Patients with uncontrolled infections, other autoimmune diseases, pregnancy or lactation were excluded. Diagnoses were based on clinical symptoms, serum thyroxine and TRAb, thyroid ultrasound and orbital computed tomography. For progressor patients, blood was drawn at the first diagnosis of hyperthyroidism, before any ophthalmopathy symptoms had appeared. Ficoll-Paque density gradient centrifugation was used to isolate PBMCs from approximately 11 ml of fresh peripheral blood. Progressor patients were first diagnosed with Graves' hyperthyroidism and then developed ophthalmopathy during follow-up. Total RNA was extracted using Trizol reagent, and RNA quality was assessed on an Agilent 2100 Bioanalyzer.

What the research found in general, with its limitations: A 13 V-J signature model separated ophthalmopathy from stable hyperthyroidism, with around 91% sensitivity and about 81% specificity in cross-validation and 80%/75% in testing. No statistical method was used to set the sample size in advance, and investigators knew the group allocation. Most expanded thyroid clonotypes (frequency above 0.001) were also detected in blood, a finding suggesting that blood repertoires may reflect thyroid immune responses. In validation, progression to ophthalmopathy was predicted by the model with nearly 71% sensitivity and roughly 76% specificity, a median of roughly six months before onset.

Sequences were obtained from blood. The TCR was taken from a woman in her forties or fifties with Graves' hyperthyroidism that later progressed to Graves' ophthalmopathy. Recombination connected TRBV20-1 to TRBJ1-3; the D gene cannot be resolved reliably. The DNA reads TGCAGTGCTAACCCCCAGGTTTACTCTGGAAACACCATATATTTT. The encoded protein is CSANPQVYSGNTIYF.